The entry below gives a single T cell receptor beta chain sequence along with its context. What it recognizes is unknown. This sample stems from a study of T and B cells in COVID-19 patients. Overall study: Blood was sampled from COVID-19 patients who were either actively infected or recovered.

This CDR3 has 12 residues. Trimming removed 6 bases from V and 4 bases from J, with 3 bases in between. Germline CDR1 reads KGHDR; CDR2 reads SFDVKD. Each TRB amplification used roughly 230-550 ng of genomic DNA from blood. Multiplex PCR with BIOMED2 TRB-A/B primer pools amplified TRB rearrangements. One entry per CDR3 protein results from TCRdb running MiXCR on the multiplex PCR reads. Here the sample spans about 14,000 distinct CDR3 sequences, 25% to 30% being singletons. Whole-study results and caveats: Patients with COVID-19 reportedly showed strongly skewed T cell receptor beta variable and joining gene usage.

The V and J genes are TRBV24-1 and TRBJ2-6, with no clear D. Material for sequencing was blood. The sequence derives from a human donor who had recovered from COVID-19. The CDR3: CATSYGANVLTF. The CDR3 bases are TGTGCCACCAGTTACGGGGCCAACGTCCTGACTTTC.